The count of the clone carrying this T cell receptor (beta chain) is one. No antigen is known for it. The sample is drawn from a study of OX40 agonist ivuxolimab in advanced cancers. Study context: Partial responses were achieved by three patients: one hepatocellular carcinoma, two cutaneous melanoma. Study-level findings and limits: Also showing low normalized T-cell clonal expansion were some of the nonresponders.

This CDR3 has 15 amino acids. V lost 9 bases and J lost 4; bases outside the gene matches: 12. Germline V gene lookup returns CDR1 SGHNT and CDR2 YYREEE (reference sequence). TCRdb's copy holds only in-frame clones and misses some; the assay was immunoSEQ multiplex PCR. Seen here are about 95,000 clones, about 91% observed once, and the top ten hold under 0.35%. The sequenced sample was CD4+ or CD8+ T cells sorted from blood, obtained in a trial of the OX40 agonist ivuxolimab. The chain couples TRBV5-4 to TRBJ2-2; TRBD2 aligns across 7 bases. The TCR comes from an adult with an advanced solid tumor such as melanoma, head and neck, liver or kidney cancer. CDR3 bases: TGTGCCAACAGTTGGACTAGGAATGGCACCGGGGAGCTGTTTTTT. The encoded protein is CANSWTRNGTGELFF.